The 17 T cell receptor beta chains listed next were all sequenced from one sample in a study of OX40 agonist ivuxolimab in advanced cancers. Library prep was done by the immunoSEQ multiplex PCR assay. The source is immuneACCESS, and TCRdb retained only in-frame sequences with V and J called. Part of the clones is not carried over; for the studies checked, unresolved V genes explain less than half of this, and the remainder is unexplained. This sample is represented by tens of thousands of clones; 80% to 95% of them were singletons. 7.1% of the sample lies in the top ten. The starting material was CD4+ or CD8+ T cells sorted from blood, obtained in a trial of the OX40 agonist ivuxolimab. These receptors all stem from an adult with an advanced solid tumor such as melanoma, head and neck, liver or kidney cancer.

The CDR3 region has the DNA TGTGCCAGCAGTGAAGTAGGGTTTAACTCCTACGAGCAGTACTTC. It codes for CASSEVGFNSYEQYF. The V call is TRBV2, the J call TRBJ2-7; D not certain. The CDR3 has 15 residues. Germline CDR1 SNHLY, CDR2 FYNNEI. V was clipped by 1 base and J by 0 bases, with 10 bases between them.

This sequence joins TRBV6-5 and TRBJ1-2; D is possibly TRBD1 (5 bases). The CDR3 runs to 12 residues. V was shortened by 2 bases and J by 9 bases, with 10 bases between the two germline ends. Germline V gives CDR1 MNHEY, CDR2 SVGAGI. CDR3 in DNA: TGTGCCAGCAGTTACGGGACGGGGAGCTACACCTTC. This gives the protein CASSYGTGSYTF.

J is TRBJ2-1 and V is TRBV29-1; 8 bases are a match to TRBD1. CDR3 length equals 15 residues. V was clipped by 0 bases and J by 9 bases; unmatched bases: 10. Looked up from germline, CDR1 is SQVTM and CDR2 is ANQGSEA. The chain's CDR3 is CSVEDPRRGRGEQFF. The CDR3 DNA is TGCAGCGTTGAAGATCCGCGCAGGGGGCGGGGTGAGCAGTTCTTC.

The V gene is TRBV28, the J gene TRBJ2-7; possibly TRBD1 for D (6 bases). V was cut by 10 bases and J by 13 bases, with 23 bases left in between. The V gene's germline CDR1 is MDHEN and CDR2 SYDVKM. The CDR3 runs to 12 residues. The CDR3 reads CATSLTGNGIYF. In nucleotides, the CDR3 is TGTGCCACTTCCCTTACAGGGAACGGAATTTACTTC.

CDR3 residues: CASSLVGPGRDSSYEQYF. The DNA of the CDR3 is TGCGCCAGCAGCTTGGTAGGACCGGGAAGGGACAGCTCCTACGAGCAGTACTTC. The rearrangement links TRBV5-1 to TRBJ2-7, with 7 bases aligning to TRBD1. The V segment lost 0 bases and the J segment 0 bases; nucleotides outside the gene matches: 12. Germline V gene sequence: CDR1 SGHRS, CDR2 YFSETQ. The CDR3 length is 18 residues.

The genes are TRBV9 and TRBJ1-4; no clear D. CDR1 and CDR2 from the germline V gene are SGDLS and YYNGEE. The CDR3 length is 15 residues. V dropped 0 bases and J dropped 0 bases, with 6 bases sitting between them. CDR3 coding DNA: TGTGCCAGCAGCGTAGCGACGGCAACTAATGAAAAACTGTTTTTT. Protein sequence: CASSVATATNEKLFF.

This clone appeared a single time. The chain links TRBV20-1 to TRBJ2-5, with a tentative D call TRBD1 (6 bases). V gave up 0 bases and J gave up 13 bases, with 12 bases separating them. The CDR3 sequence is 11 residues long. Germline V gene lookup returns CDR1 DFQATT and CDR2 SNEGSKA (reference sequence). The CDR3 DNA sequence: TGCAGTGCTAGAGATGGACAGAAGTGGTACTTC. Protein product: CSARDGQKWYF.

About this clone: The junction departs from germline at one end; a sequencing error may be responsible. This chain uses TRBV5-8 with TRBJ2-7; D gene unclear. Germline CDR1 is SGHTS and CDR2 is YDEGEE. CDR3 length: 10 amino acids. The CDR3 coding sequence is TGTGCCAGCAGCTTGGGAGGCAGGATTTTC. This gives the protein CASSLGGRIF.

The chain is built from TRBV6-5 and TRBJ1-1; no clear D. The ends were cut back, 2 bases at V and 10 bases at J, with 8 bases in the middle. The CDR3 extends over 11 amino acids. From germline, CDR1 is MNHEY and CDR2 SVGAGI. Here the CDR3 reads CASSYERRAFF. CDR3 DNA sequence: TGTGCCAGCAGTTACGAGAGAAGAGCTTTCTTT.

CDR3 sequence: CASSSVQGAGEKLFF. CDR3 nucleotide sequence: TGTGCCAGCAGCTCCGTACAGGGGGCGGGTGAAAAACTGTTTTTT. J is TRBJ1-4 and V is TRBV11-2; 9 bases match TRBD1. Germline CDR1 and CDR2: SGHAT and FQNNGV. This CDR3 comprises 15 residues. V dropped 4 bases and J dropped 7; count of bases not matched to a gene: 7.

The sample holds one count of this clone. This chain connects TRBV27 to TRBJ2-7; D may correspond to TRBD1 or TRBD2 (5 bases each). CDR3 length: 15 residues. Per the germline V gene, CDR1 is MNHEY and CDR2 is SMNVEV (reference sequence). V shed 5 bases and J shed 2 bases, with 16 bases lying between them. The CDR3 here is CASSRGPHYAYEQYF. The CDR3 nucleotides read TGTGCCAGCAGTAGGGGACCCCACTATGCCTACGAGCAGTACTTC.

The genes are TRBV7-6 and TRBJ1-4; D gene ambiguous. The length of the CDR3 is 15 residues. Germline CDR1 reads SGHVS; CDR2 reads FNYEAQ. Trimming removed 0 bases from V and 0 bases from J, with 5 bases in between. The CDR3 nucleotides are TGTGCCAGCAGCTTAGCGGTTGCAACTAATGAAAAACTGTTTTTT. This codes for CASSLAVATNEKLFF.

J is TRBJ2-3 and V is TRBV28; 14 positions match TRBD2. Germline loops: CDR1 MDHEN, CDR2 SYDVKM. The CDR3 is 16 residues long. V was clipped by 3 bases and J by 6 bases; unmatched bases: 5. CDR3 amino acids: CASSLGLAGVGDTQYF. The CDR3 DNA sequence: TGTGCCAGCAGTTTGGGACTAGCGGGAGTGGGCGATACGCAGTATTTT. Looking up the rest from reference TRBV28 and TRBJ2-3 gives the full variable domain: DVKVTQSSRYLVKRTGEKVFLECVQDMDHENMFWYRQDPGLGLRLIYFSYDVKMKEKGDIPEGYSVSREKKERFSLILESASTNQTSMYLCASSLGLAGVGDTQYFGPGTRLTVL.

The chain combines TRBV28 with TRBJ1-1; D ambiguous. V dropped 2 bases and J dropped 0 bases, with 7 bases sitting between them. Germline assignment: CDR1 MDHEN and CDR2 SYDVKM. The CDR3 has 14 residues. CDR3 sequence (DNA): TGTGCCAGCAGTTTACCCGGGCTGAACACTGAAGCTTTCTTT. It translates to CASSLPGLNTEAFF.

CDR3 coding DNA: TGTGCCAGCAGTTACTCGAGGGTTAGTAACTATGGCTACACCTTC. It codes for CASSYSRVSNYGYTF. This chain uses TRBV6-6 with TRBJ1-2; D is unresolved. CDR1 and CDR2 (germline): MNHNY, SVGAGI (reference sequence). The V end was cut by 0 bases, the J end by 1 base, with 9 bases between. The CDR3 is made up of 15 amino acids.

V usage is TRBV9 and J usage is TRBJ2-3, with 10 bases identical to TRBD2. V shed 3 bases, J shed 4 bases, and the junction held 8 bases outside the gene matches. The CDR3 totals 16 residues. In germline, CDR1 is SGDLS, CDR2 YYNGEE. The CDR3: CASSARTSGGADTQYF. The CDR3 coding sequence is TGTGCCAGCAGCGCACGGACTAGCGGAGGTGCAGATACGCAGTATTTT.

This clone has a handful of counts. The chain recombines TRBV28 with TRBJ2-7, with TRBD2 matching over 14 bases. Germline V gene sequence: CDR1 MDHEN, CDR2 SYDVKM. V lost 10 bases, J lost 4 bases, and 6 bases stayed unmatched. The CDR3 covers 14 residues. In DNA form, the CDR3 reads TGTGCCACCCGGACTAGCGGGAGGATGTACGAGCAGTACTTC. Translated: CATRTSGRMYEQYF. The entire variable domain, with the rest obtained from reference TRBV28 and TRBJ2-7, is as follows: DVKVTQSSRYLVKRTGEKVFLECVQDMDHENMFWYRQDPGLGLRLIYFSYDVKMKEKGDIPEGYSVSREKKERFSLILESASTNQTSMYLCATRTSGRMYEQYFGPGTRLTVT.